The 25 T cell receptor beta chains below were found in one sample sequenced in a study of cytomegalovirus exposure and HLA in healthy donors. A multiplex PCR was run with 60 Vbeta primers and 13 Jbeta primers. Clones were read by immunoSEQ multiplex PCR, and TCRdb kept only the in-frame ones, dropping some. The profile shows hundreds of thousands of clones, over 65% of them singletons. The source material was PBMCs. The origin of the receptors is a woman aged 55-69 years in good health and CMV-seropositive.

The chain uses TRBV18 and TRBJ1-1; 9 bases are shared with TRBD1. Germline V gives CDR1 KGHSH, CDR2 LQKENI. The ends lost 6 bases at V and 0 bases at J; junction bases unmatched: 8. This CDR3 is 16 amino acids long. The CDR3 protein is CASSRPGTGMNTEAFF. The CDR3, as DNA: TGTGCCAGCTCTCGTCCCGGGACAGGGATGAACACTGAAGCTTTCTTT.

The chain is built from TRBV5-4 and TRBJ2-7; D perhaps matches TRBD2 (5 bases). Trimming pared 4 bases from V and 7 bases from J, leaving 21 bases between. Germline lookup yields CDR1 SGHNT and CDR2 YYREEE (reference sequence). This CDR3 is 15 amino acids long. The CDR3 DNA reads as TGTGCCAGCAGCGGGTTAGGTATCCGACGGGGTGAGCAGTACTTC. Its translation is CASSGLGIRRGEQYF.

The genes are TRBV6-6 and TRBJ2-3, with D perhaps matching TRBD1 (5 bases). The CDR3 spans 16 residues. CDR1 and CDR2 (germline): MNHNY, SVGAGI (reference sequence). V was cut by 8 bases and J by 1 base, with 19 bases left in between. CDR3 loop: CASGSAGASRTDTQYF. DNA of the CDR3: TGTGCCAGCGGGTCGGCTGGGGCTTCCCGCACAGATACGCAGTATTTT.

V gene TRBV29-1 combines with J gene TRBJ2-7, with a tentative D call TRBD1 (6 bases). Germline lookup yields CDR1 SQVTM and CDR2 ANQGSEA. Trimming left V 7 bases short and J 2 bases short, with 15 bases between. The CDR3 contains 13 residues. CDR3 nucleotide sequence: TGCAGCGCCAGAAGGGGGAGAGCCTACGAGCAGTACTTC. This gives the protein CSARRGRAYEQYF.

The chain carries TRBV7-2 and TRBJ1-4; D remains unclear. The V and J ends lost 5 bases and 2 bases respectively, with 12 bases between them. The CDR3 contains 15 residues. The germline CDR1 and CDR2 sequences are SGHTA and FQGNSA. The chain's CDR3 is CASSPQSSTNEKLFF. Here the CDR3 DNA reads TGTGCCAGCAGCCCGCAGTCATCCACTAATGAAAAACTGTTTTTT. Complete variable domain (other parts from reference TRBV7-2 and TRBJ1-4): GAGVSQSPSNKVTEKGKDVELRCDPISGHTALYWYRQSLGQGLEFLIYFQGNSAPDKSGLPSDRFSAERTGGSVSTLTIQRTQQEDSAVYLCASSPQSSTNEKLFFGSGTQLSVL.

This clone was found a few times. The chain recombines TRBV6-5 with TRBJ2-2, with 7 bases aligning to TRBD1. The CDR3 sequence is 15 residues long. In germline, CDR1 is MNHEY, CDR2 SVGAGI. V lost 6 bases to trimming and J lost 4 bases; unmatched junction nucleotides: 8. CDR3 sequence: CASSSGTVPTGELFF. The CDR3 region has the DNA TGTGCCAGCAGCTCCGGGACAGTCCCCACCGGGGAGCTGTTTTTT.

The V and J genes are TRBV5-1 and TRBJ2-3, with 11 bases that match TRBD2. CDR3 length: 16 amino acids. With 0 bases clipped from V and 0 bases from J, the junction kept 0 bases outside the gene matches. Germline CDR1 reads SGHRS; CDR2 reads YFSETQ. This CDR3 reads CASSLASGRSTDTQYF. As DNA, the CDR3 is TGCGCCAGCAGCTTGGCTAGCGGGAGGAGCACAGATACGCAGTATTTT.

CDR3 amino acids: CASSTTGTPMGAFF. Written as DNA, the CDR3 is TGCGCCAGCAGCACCACGGGGACACCCATGGGGGCTTTCTTT. The chain couples TRBV5-1 to TRBJ1-1, with TRBD1 as a possible D gene (6 bases). Germline CDR1 is SGHRS and CDR2 is YFSETQ. The CDR3 has 14 residues. Deletions cut 4 bases from V and 11 bases from J, with 21 bases between.

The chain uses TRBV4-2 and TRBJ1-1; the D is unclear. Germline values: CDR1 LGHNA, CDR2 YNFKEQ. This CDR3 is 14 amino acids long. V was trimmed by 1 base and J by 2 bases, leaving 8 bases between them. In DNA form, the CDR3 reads TGTGCCAGCAGCCAAGGCCAGGCCAACACTGAAGCTTTCTTT. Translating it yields CASSQGQANTEAFF.

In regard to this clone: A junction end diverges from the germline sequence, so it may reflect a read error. CDR3 protein: CSSTRGQETQYF. CDR3 sequence (DNA): TGTTCCAGCACCCGGGGGCAAGAGACCCAGTACTTC. This chain links TRBV7-9 with TRBJ2-5; D might be TRBD2 (6 bases). There are 12 residues in the CDR3. CDR1 SEHNR and CDR2 FQNEAQ come from the germline V gene (reference sequence).

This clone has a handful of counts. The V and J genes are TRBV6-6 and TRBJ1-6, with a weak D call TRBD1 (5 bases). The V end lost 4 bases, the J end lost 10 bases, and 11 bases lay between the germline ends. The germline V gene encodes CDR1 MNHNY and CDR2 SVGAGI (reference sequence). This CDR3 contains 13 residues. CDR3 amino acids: CASSSRVGSPLHF. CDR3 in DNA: TGTGCCAGCAGTTCCAGGGTCGGGTCACCCCTCCACTTT.

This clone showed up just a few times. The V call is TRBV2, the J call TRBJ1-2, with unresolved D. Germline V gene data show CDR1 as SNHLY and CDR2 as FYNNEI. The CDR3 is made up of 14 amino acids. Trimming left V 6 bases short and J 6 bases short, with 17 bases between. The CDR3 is CASSPDIGKDGYTF. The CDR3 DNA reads TGTGCCAGCAGCCCCGACATCGGGAAGGATGGCTACACCTTC.

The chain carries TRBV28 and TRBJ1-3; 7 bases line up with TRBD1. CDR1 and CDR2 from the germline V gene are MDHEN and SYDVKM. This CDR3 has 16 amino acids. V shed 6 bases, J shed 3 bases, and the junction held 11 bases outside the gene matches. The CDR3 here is CASRSTGESDGNTIYF. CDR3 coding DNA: TGTGCCAGCAGGTCCACAGGGGAATCGGATGGAAACACCATATATTTT.

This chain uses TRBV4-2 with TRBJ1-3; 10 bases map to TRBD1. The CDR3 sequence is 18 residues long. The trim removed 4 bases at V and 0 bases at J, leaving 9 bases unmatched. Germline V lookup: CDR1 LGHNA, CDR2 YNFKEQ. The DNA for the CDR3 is TGTGCCAGCAGCCTCCGACAGGGGGCTTTTTCCTCTGGAAACACCATATATTTT. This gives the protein CASSLRQGAFSSGNTIYF.

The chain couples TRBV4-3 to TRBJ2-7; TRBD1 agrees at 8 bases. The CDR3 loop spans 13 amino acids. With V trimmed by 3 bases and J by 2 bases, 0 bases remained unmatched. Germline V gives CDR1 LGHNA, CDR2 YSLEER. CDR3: CASSQDRAYEQYF. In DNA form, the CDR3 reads TGCGCCAGCAGCCAGGACAGGGCCTACGAGCAGTACTTC.

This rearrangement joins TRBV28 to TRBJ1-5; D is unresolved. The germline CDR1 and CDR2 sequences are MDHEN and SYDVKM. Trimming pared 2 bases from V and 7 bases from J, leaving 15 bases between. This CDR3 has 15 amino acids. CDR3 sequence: CASSLTSAVWQPQHF. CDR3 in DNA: TGTGCCAGCAGTTTAACCAGCGCAGTATGGCAGCCCCAGCATTTT.

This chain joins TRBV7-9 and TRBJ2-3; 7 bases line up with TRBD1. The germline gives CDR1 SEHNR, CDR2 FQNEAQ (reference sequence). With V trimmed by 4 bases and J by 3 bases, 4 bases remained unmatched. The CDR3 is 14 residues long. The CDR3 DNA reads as TGTGCCAGCAGCTACGGACAGGCTACAGATACGCAGTATTTT. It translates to CASSYGQATDTQYF.

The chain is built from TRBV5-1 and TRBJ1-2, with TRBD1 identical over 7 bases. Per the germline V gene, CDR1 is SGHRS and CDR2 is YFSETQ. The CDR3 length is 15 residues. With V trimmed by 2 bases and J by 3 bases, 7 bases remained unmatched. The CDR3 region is CASSFRNRGDYGYTF. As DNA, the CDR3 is TGCGCCAGCAGCTTTCGTAACAGGGGCGACTATGGCTACACCTTC.

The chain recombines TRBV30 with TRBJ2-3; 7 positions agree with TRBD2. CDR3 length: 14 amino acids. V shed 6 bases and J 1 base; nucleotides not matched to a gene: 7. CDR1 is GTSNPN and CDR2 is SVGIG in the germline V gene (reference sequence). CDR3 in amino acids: CACTSAGGTDTQYF. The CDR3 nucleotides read TGTGCCTGTACGAGCGCGGGGGGCACAGATACGCAGTATTTT.

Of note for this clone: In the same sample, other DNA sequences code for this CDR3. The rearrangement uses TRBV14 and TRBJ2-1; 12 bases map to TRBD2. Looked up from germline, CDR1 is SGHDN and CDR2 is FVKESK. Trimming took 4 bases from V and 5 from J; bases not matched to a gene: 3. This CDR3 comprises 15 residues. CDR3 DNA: TGTGCCAGCAGCCCGGGACTAGCGGGTAACAATGAGCAGTTCTTC. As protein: CASSPGLAGNNEQFF.

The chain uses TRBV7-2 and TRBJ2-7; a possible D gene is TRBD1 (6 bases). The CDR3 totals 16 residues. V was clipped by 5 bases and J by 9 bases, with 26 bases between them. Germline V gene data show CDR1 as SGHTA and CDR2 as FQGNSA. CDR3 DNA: TGTGCCAGCAGCCCAGGAGGAACAGGGCGGAGAGGGCGGCAGTACTTC. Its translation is CASSPGGTGRRGRQYF. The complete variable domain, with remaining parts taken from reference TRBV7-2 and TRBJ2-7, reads GAGVSQSPSNKVTEKGKDVELRCDPISGHTALYWYRQSLGQGLEFLIYFQGNSAPDKSGLPSDRFSAERTGGSVSTLTIQRTQQEDSAVYLCASSPGGTGRRGRQYFGPGTRLTVT.

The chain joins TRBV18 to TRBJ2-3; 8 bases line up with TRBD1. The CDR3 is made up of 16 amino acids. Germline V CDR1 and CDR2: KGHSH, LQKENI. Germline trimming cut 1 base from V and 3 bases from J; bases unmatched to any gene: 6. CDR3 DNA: TGTGCCAGCTCACCACTACGACAGGGGCAGACAGATACGCAGTATTTT. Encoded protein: CASSPLRQGQTDTQYF.

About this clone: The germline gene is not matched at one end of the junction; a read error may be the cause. The CDR3 sequence: CSSSLRMGQGQTEAFF. The CDR3 DNA is TGTTCCAGCAGCTTAAGAATGGGGCAGGGGCAAACTGAAGCTTTCTTT. This chain uses TRBV7-9 with TRBJ1-1, with TRBD1 as a possible D gene (6 bases). The germline V gene has CDR1 SEHNR and CDR2 FQNEAQ (reference sequence). The CDR3 has 16 residues.

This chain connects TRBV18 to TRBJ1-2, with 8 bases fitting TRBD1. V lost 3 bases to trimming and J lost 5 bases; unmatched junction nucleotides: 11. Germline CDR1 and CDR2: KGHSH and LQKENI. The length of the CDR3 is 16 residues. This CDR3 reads CASSPTTGDLGYGYTF. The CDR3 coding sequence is TGTGCCAGCTCACCTACGACAGGGGACCTTGGGTATGGCTACACCTTC.

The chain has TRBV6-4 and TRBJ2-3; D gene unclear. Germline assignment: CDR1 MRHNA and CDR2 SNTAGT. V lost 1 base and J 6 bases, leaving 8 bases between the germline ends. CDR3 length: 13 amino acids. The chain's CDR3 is CASSDLPEDTQYF. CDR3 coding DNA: TGTGCCAGCAGTGACTTACCCGAGGATACGCAGTATTTT.